The 15 T cell receptor beta chains below all came from one sample that was sequenced in a study of blood T cell repertoires in COVID-19. Data came from immunoSEQ multiplex PCR; TCRdb stores just in-frame clones and leaves some out. The sample shows 400,000 to 550,000 clones, nearly 90% of them seen only once. Sequencing was performed on PBMCs or T cells enriched from blood (not recorded which). These receptor sequences come from a woman under 30 with acute COVID-19.

This clone was counted a single time. The rearrangement uses TRBV24-1 and TRBJ2-1; 7 bases line up with TRBD2. Looked up from germline, CDR1 is KGHDR and CDR2 is SFDVKD. The CDR3 totals 16 residues. V lost 5 bases to trimming and J lost 1 base; unmatched junction nucleotides: 7. CDR3 DNA: TGTGCCACCAGTGGATCTGGCGGGAGTTCCTACAATGAGCAGTTCTTC. This translates into CATSGSGGSSYNEQFF.

In this sample, this clone turned up a few times. This chain links TRBV5-4 with TRBJ2-2, with D possibly being TRBD1 (6 bases). CDR1 is SGHNT and CDR2 is YYREEE in the germline V gene (reference sequence). The CDR3 contains 14 residues. Trimming left V 3 bases short and J 4 bases short, with 10 bases between. The CDR3 bases are TGTGCCAGCAGCTCGGACAGCTTCACCGGGGAGCTGTTTTTT. This encodes CASSSDSFTGELFF.

This sequence joins TRBV5-4 and TRBJ1-1; tentative D call: TRBD1 (6 bases). V was cut by 0 bases and J by 5 bases, with 14 bases left in between. The V gene's germline CDR1 is SGHNT and CDR2 YYREEE (reference sequence). This CDR3 contains 15 residues. The CDR3 protein is CASSLGQGRRTEAFF. CDR3 bases: TGTGCCAGCAGCTTGGGGCAGGGGAGAAGAACTGAAGCTTTCTTT.

This chain uses TRBV2 with TRBJ2-4; TRBD1 aligns across 9 bases. CDR1 and CDR2 (germline): SNHLY, FYNNEI. With V trimmed by 6 bases and J by 5 bases, 8 bases remained unmatched. CDR3 length equals 15 residues. For the CDR3, the DNA is TGTGCCAGCAGACACCGGGACAGGGACCAAAACATTCAGTACTTC. Residues: CASRHRDRDQNIQYF.

The rearrangement joins TRBV6-5 to TRBJ1-3, with 7 bases that match TRBD1. Germline V gene lookup returns CDR1 MNHEY and CDR2 SVGAGI. The CDR3 has 16 amino acids. J gave up 4 bases and V 0 bases, and 6 bases lay outside the gene matches. As DNA, the CDR3 is TGTGCCAGCAGTTACTCGAACAGGGGCTCCGGAAACACCATATATTTT. As protein: CASSYSNRGSGNTIYF.

V and J are TRBV5-1 and TRBJ1-1, with TRBD1 matching over 7 bases. Germline values: CDR1 SGHRS, CDR2 YFSETQ. The CDR3 extends over 15 amino acids. V shed 1 base and J 2 bases; nucleotides not matched to a gene: 5. The CDR3 nucleotides are TGCGCCAGCAGCTTGCCCCGACAGGGAAACACTGAAGCTTTCTTT. This codes for CASSLPRQGNTEAFF.

This clone was seen a single time. V is TRBV10-1 and J is TRBJ1-2; perhaps TRBD1 as D (6 bases). Trimming removed 4 bases from V and 5 bases from J, with 11 bases in between. The CDR3 runs to 13 residues. CDR1 and CDR2 (germline): WNHNN, SYGVQD (reference sequence). CDR3 amino acids: CASSVDRLYGYTF. The CDR3 nucleotides are TGCGCCAGCAGTGTCGACAGGCTTTATGGCTACACCTTC.

In its sample, this clone was seen a few times. The chain links TRBV6-5 to TRBJ1-1; a weak D match, TRBD1 (6 bases). V lost 5 bases, J lost 9 bases, and 13 bases lay in between. Germline CDR1 and CDR2: MNHEY and SVGAGI. The CDR3 is 12 residues long. CDR3 residues: CASSTQGYKAFF. The CDR3 DNA reads as TGTGCCAGCAGTACGCAGGGGTATAAAGCTTTCTTT.

This chain's CDR3 is CASSPSGTGLAEQYF. Here the CDR3 DNA reads TGCGCCAGCAGCCCCTCCGGGACAGGGCTCGCCGAGCAGTACTTC. The chain uses TRBV4-1 and TRBJ2-7; 9 nucleotides align to TRBD1. The CDR3 covers 15 residues. Germline values: CDR1 MGHRA, CDR2 YSYEKL. J gave up 6 bases and V 4 bases, and 10 bases lay outside the gene matches.

The gene calls are TRBV19 and TRBJ2-5; 7 bases fit TRBD1. CDR3 size: 14 residues. Per the germline V gene, CDR1 is LNHDA and CDR2 is SQIVND (reference sequence). V dropped 7 bases and J dropped 2; count of bases not matched to a gene: 7. CDR3 sequence (DNA): TGTGCCAGTAATCAACAGGGGATTCAAGAGACCCAGTACTTC. Translating it yields CASNQQGIQETQYF.

This clone has more than one count but fewer than ten. The chain links TRBV3-1 (or the pseudogene TRBV3-2) to TRBJ1-2, with D hard to call. The CDR3 sequence is 13 residues long. V was cut by 0 bases and J by 7 bases, with 9 bases left in between. Germline-derived CDR1 and CDR2 are LGHDT and YNNKEL (reference sequence). CDR3 amino acids: CASSQEPGSGYTF. The CDR3 nucleotides read TGTGCCAGCAGCCAAGAACCGGGTAGTGGCTACACCTTC.

This clone was detected only a few times. V gene TRBV9 combines with J gene TRBJ1-1; D unclear. CDR3 length: 13 amino acids. Trimming left V 0 bases short and J 10 bases short, with 13 bases between. Germline CDR1 reads SGDLS; CDR2 reads YYNGEE. The DNA of the CDR3 is TGTGCCAGCAGCGTAGACCCCTCGCGCGTAGCTTTCTTT. Its protein is CASSVDPSRVAFF.

This clone was seen a few times. This sequence joins TRBV5-6 and TRBJ2-7; D is perhaps TRBD1 (5 bases). Germline lookup yields CDR1 SGHDT and CDR2 YYEEEE. This CDR3 has 14 amino acids. The ends were cut back, 0 bases at V and 3 bases at J, with 10 bases in the middle. CDR3 loop: CASSLADKYYEQYF. As DNA, the CDR3 is TGTGCCAGCAGCTTGGCGGACAAGTACTACGAGCAGTACTTC.

The V gene is TRBV29-1, the J gene TRBJ2-7, with D possibly being TRBD2 (5 bases). The CDR3 covers 13 residues. Trimming pared 2 bases from V and 3 bases from J, leaving 11 bases between. The germline gives CDR1 SQVTM, CDR2 ANQGSEA. DNA for the CDR3: TGCAGCGTTGAATTGGGGAGAAACTACGAGCAGTACTTC. The encoded protein is CSVELGRNYEQYF.

The chain is built from TRBV7-2 and TRBJ2-7, with 7 bases fitting TRBD1. From germline, CDR1 is SGHTA and CDR2 FQGNSA. The CDR3 extends over 14 amino acids. V was clipped by 4 bases and J by 5 bases; unmatched bases: 8. CDR3: CASSSQGRWDEQYF. The DNA of the CDR3 is TGTGCCAGCAGCTCACAGGGGCGGTGGGACGAGCAGTACTTC.